These 17 T cell receptor beta chains came from one sample sequenced in a study of cytomegalovirus exposure and HLA in healthy donors. Primers: 60 Vbeta forward and 13 Jbeta reverse. Generated by immunoSEQ multiplex PCR, the TCRdb table keeps only in-frame clones and is missing some. The top ten hold roughly 1.2% of the sample, which has approximately 170,000 clones, around 80% seen once. The sample taken for sequencing was PBMCs. The receptors stem from a boy aged 2-15 years in good health and CMV-seronegative.

The gene calls are TRBV5-4 and TRBJ2-1; TRBD2 aligns across 8 bases. The V and J ends lost 2 bases and 2 bases, in that order; junction bases with no gene match: 3. Germline CDR1 SGHNT, CDR2 YYREEE (reference sequence). The CDR3 loop spans 15 amino acids. CDR3 loop: CASSLERGPYNEQFF. The CDR3 region has the DNA TGTGCCAGCAGCTTAGAGCGGGGGCCCTACAATGAGCAGTTCTTC.

This clone was counted a single time. The genes are TRBV7-6 and TRBJ2-7; 10 bases line up with TRBD2. The CDR3 covers 19 residues. V shed 2 bases and J 3 bases; nucleotides not matched to a gene: 16. Germline lookup yields CDR1 SGHVS and CDR2 FNYEAQ. CDR3 sequence reads: CASSLREAMPSGSSYEQYF. The CDR3 DNA sequence: TGTGCCAGCAGCTTACGGGAAGCCATGCCTAGCGGGAGCAGCTACGAGCAGTACTTC.

The gene calls are TRBV11-2 and TRBJ2-2, with TRBD2 identical over 8 bases. This CDR3 region has 15 residues. CDR1 is SGHAT, CDR2 FQNNGV, per germline. The trim removed 4 bases at V and 4 bases at J, leaving 5 bases unmatched. CDR3 nucleotides: TGTGCCAGCAGCTCCGGGACTAGAACCACCGGGGAGCTGTTTTTT. This encodes CASSSGTRTTGELFF.

This clone was found once. V gene TRBV2 combines with J gene TRBJ1-3, with D unresolved. The length of the CDR3 is 12 residues. CDR1 SNHLY and CDR2 FYNNEI come from the germline V gene. The V gene lost 6 bases and the J gene lost 7 bases, with 10 bases spanning the gap. The CDR3 nucleotides read TGTGCCAGCAGATCACGGGTGAACACCATATATTTT. Translation gives CASRSRVNTIYF.

The CDR3 DNA is TGTGCCAGCAGCGCAGGGTCCCACTCCTACGAGCAGTACTTC. This encodes CASSAGSHSYEQYF. This chain joins TRBV7-2 and TRBJ2-7, with D maybe TRBD1 (5 bases). The CDR3 runs 14 residues. With 5 bases removed from V and 0 bases from J, the gap between germline ends came to 11 bases. Germline loops: CDR1 SGHTA, CDR2 FQGNSA.

The rearrangement links TRBV25-1 to TRBJ2-1; a possible D gene is TRBD2 (6 bases). Trimming stripped 6 bases from V and 8 bases from J, with 11 bases between. The germline gives CDR1 MGHDK, CDR2 SYGVNS. CDR3 length: 12 amino acids. In DNA, the CDR3 is TGTGCCAGCAGATTCGAGCGGGATGAGCAGTTCTTC. Translation gives CASRFERDEQFF. Supplemented by reference TRBV25-1 and TRBJ2-1, the full variable domain reads EADIYQTPRYLVIGTGKKITLECSQTMGHDKMYWYQQDPGMELHLIHYSYGVNSTEKGDLSSESTVSRIRTEHFPLTLESARPSHTSQYLCASRFERDEQFFGPGTRLTVL.

This clone was seen only a few times. The V and J genes are TRBV7-2 and TRBJ1-4, with TRBD1 matching 7 bases. The CDR3 is 17 residues long. The V segment lost 3 bases and the J segment 0 bases; nucleotides outside the gene matches: 7. Germline values: CDR1 SGHTA, CDR2 FQGNSA. This CDR3 reads CASSLRRQGATNEKLFF. CDR3 nucleotides: TGTGCCAGCAGCTTGAGGCGACAGGGCGCAACTAATGAAAAACTGTTTTTT.

The chain carries TRBV4-3 and TRBJ2-7; TRBD1 matches 8 bases. There are 13 residues in the CDR3. Germline lookup yields CDR1 LGHNA and CDR2 YSLEER. V shed 2 bases, J shed 5 bases, and the junction held 2 bases outside the gene matches. For the CDR3, the DNA is TGCGCCAGCAGCCAAACAGGGGGAGACGAGCAGTACTTC. Its protein product is CASSQTGGDEQYF.

The chain has TRBV2 and TRBJ2-7, with 8 positions matching TRBD2. CDR1 and CDR2 (germline): SNHLY, FYNNEI. The CDR3 is 15 amino acids. V trimming: 7 bases; J trimming: 0 bases; junction bases outside the gene matches: 8. The CDR3 reads CASTPTGGNSYEQYV. In DNA form, the CDR3 reads TGTGCCAGCACCCCAACGGGAGGGAACTCCTACGAGCAGTACGTC.

This rearrangement joins TRBV2 to TRBJ2-3, with D tentatively TRBD1 (5 bases). V lost 3 bases to trimming and J lost 0 bases, with 13 bases between them. CDR1 SNHLY and CDR2 FYNNEI come from the germline V gene. The CDR3 has 16 amino acids. The CDR3 DNA sequence: TGTGCCAGCAGTGAGTCCGCAGGGATCAGCACAGATACGCAGTATTTT. It codes for CASSESAGISTDTQYF. Complete variable domain (other parts from reference TRBV2 and TRBJ2-3): EPEVTQTPSHQVTQMGQEVILRCVPISNHLYFYWYRQILGQKVEFLVSFYNNEISEKSEIFDDQFSVERPDGSNFTLKIRSTKLEDSAMYFCASSESAGISTDTQYFGPGTRLTVL.

This rearrangement joins TRBV18 to TRBJ1-5, with unresolved D. Trimming left V 6 bases short and J 0 bases short, with 15 bases between. The CDR3 is made up of 16 amino acids. Per germline, CDR1 KGHSH and CDR2 LQKENI. The CDR3 loop reads CASSLGGRNSNQPQHF. The DNA for the CDR3 is TGTGCCAGCTCCCTCGGAGGCAGAAATAGCAATCAGCCCCAGCATTTT.

V usage is TRBV7-2 and J usage is TRBJ2-5; 12 bases are a match to TRBD2. Germline trimming cut 3 bases from V and 4 bases from J; bases unmatched to any gene: 9. Germline values: CDR1 SGHTA, CDR2 FQGNSA. The CDR3 is 17 residues long. CDR3 nucleotide sequence: TGTGCCAGCAGCTTCACGAGTGCACTAGCGGGAGGAGAGACCCAGTACTTC. Its protein product is CASSFTSALAGGETQYF.

The chain uses TRBV6-5 and TRBJ2-7; D gene ambiguous. This CDR3 comprises 12 residues. CDR1 and CDR2 from the germline V gene are MNHEY and SVGAGI. Trimming removed 6 bases from V and 0 bases from J, with 6 bases in between. The CDR3 sequence is CASSQSSYEQYF. The CDR3 region has the DNA TGTGCCAGCAGCCAGTCCTCCTACGAGCAGTACTTC.

The rearrangement uses TRBV9 and TRBJ2-1, with D unclear. The CDR3 totals 14 residues. Germline V lookup: CDR1 SGDLS, CDR2 YYNGEE. Trimming stripped 2 bases from V and 5 bases from J, with 11 bases between. The chain's CDR3 is CASSVPNLDNEQFF. The CDR3 DNA follows: TGTGCCAGCAGCGTCCCTAACCTAGACAATGAGCAGTTCTTC.

The CDR3 sequence: CASNPTSNTEAFF. CDR3 DNA sequence: TGTGCCAGTAACCCCACTTCGAACACTGAAGCTTTCTTT. The chain recombines TRBV19 with TRBJ1-1; D unresolved. Germline CDR1 and CDR2: LNHDA and SQIVND (reference sequence). This CDR3 has 13 residues. V was cut by 7 bases and J by 1 base, with 10 bases left in between.

This chain uses TRBV19 with TRBJ1-2; D uncertain. This CDR3 has 14 residues. The V gene's germline CDR1 is LNHDA and CDR2 SQIVND (reference sequence). V dropped 5 bases and J dropped 4 bases, with 14 bases sitting between them. The CDR3, as DNA: TGTGCCAGTAGTGTAAAAAAGTTGGCCTATGGCTACACCTTC. This translates into CASSVKKLAYGYTF.

V gene TRBV19 combines with J gene TRBJ2-3, with 7 bases fitting TRBD2. With V trimmed by 4 bases and J by 2 bases, 12 bases remained unmatched. The CDR3 consists of 17 residues. Germline V lookup: CDR1 LNHDA, CDR2 SQIVND (reference sequence). CDR3 in DNA: TGTGCCAGTAGTACTAGCGGTCCGATGGGTTTCACAGATACGCAGTATTTT. The encoded protein is CASSTSGPMGFTDTQYF. Full variable domain (remainder filled in from reference TRBV19 and TRBJ2-3): DGGITQSPKYLFRKEGQNVTLSCEQNLNHDAMYWYRQDPGQGLRLIYYSQIVNDFQKGDIAEGYSVSREKKESFPLTVTSAQKNPTAFYLCASSTSGPMGFTDTQYFGPGTRLTVL.